Listed here are 8 T cell receptor beta chains from one sample, sequenced in a study of sequential checkpoint blockade in melanoma. TCRdb keeps only in-frame clones here, not all; method: immunoSEQ multiplex PCR. The sample has roughly 18,000 clones; about 66% are singletons. Treatment of the sample: randomized to nivolumab then ipilimumab (arm A) or the reverse (arm B). The sample was CD8+ T cells sorted from blood (inferred from file names), taken from a patient given nivolumab and ipilimumab in sequence. These receptors all stem from a human donor with melanoma.

This clone was observed once. This chain connects TRBV27 to TRBJ2-1; a possible D gene is TRBD1 (5 bases). Trimming removed 2 bases at V and 1 base at J, with 12 bases between. The CDR3 runs 16 residues. CDR1 MNHEY and CDR2 SMNVEV come from the germline V gene (reference sequence). The CDR3 loop reads CASSLHHRISYNEQFF. CDR3 DNA: TGTGCCAGCAGTTTACATCACAGGATATCCTACAATGAGCAGTTCTTC.

CDR3 residues: CASSHRGGVEQYF. In DNA, the CDR3 is TGCGCCAGCAGCCATAGAGGGGGGGTCGAGCAGTACTTC. The chain is built from TRBV4-3 and TRBJ2-7; D is perhaps TRBD2 (7 bases). The CDR3 consists of 13 residues. Germline V lookup: CDR1 LGHNA, CDR2 YSLEER. Trimming took off 3 bases at V and 6 bases at J, with 12 bases between the two ends.

This clone came up a few times. This chain links TRBV5-5 with TRBJ2-5; 7 bases fit TRBD1. Per germline, CDR1 SGHKS and CDR2 YYEKEE (reference sequence). The V and J ends lost 4 bases and 2 bases, in that order; junction bases with no gene match: 8. The CDR3 runs to 15 residues. The CDR3 protein is CASSPTWDSQETQYF. The CDR3 DNA follows: TGTGCCAGCAGCCCCACTTGGGACAGTCAAGAGACCCAGTACTTC. Combining the CDR3 with reference TRBV5-5 and TRBJ2-5 gives the whole variable domain DAGVTQSPTHLIKTRGQQVTLRCSPISGHKSVSWYQQVLGQGPQFIFQYYEKEERGRGNFPDRFSARQFPNYSSELNVNALLLGDSALYLCASSPTWDSQETQYFGPGTRLLVL.

The chain combines TRBV19 with TRBJ2-4; tentative D call: TRBD1 (5 bases). The CDR3 sequence is 16 residues long. Germline values: CDR1 LNHDA, CDR2 SQIVND (reference sequence). The germline V and J ends were trimmed by 4 bases and 1 base, with 14 bases remaining between them. DNA of the CDR3: TGTGCCAGTAGTAGGACAATTCTGGAGGCCAAAAACATTCAGTACTTC. Residues: CASSRTILEAKNIQYF. Together with reference TRBV19 and TRBJ2-4, the CDR3 gives the full variable domain: DGGITQSPKYLFRKEGQNVTLSCEQNLNHDAMYWYRQDPGQGLRLIYYSQIVNDFQKGDIAEGYSVSREKKESFPLTVTSAQKNPTAFYLCASSRTILEAKNIQYFGAGTRLSVL.

This clone was observed a handful of times. The chain links TRBV7-6 to TRBJ2-7, with 8 positions matching TRBD2. V shed 5 bases and J 5 bases; nucleotides not matched to a gene: 5. CDR1 is SGHVS, CDR2 FNYEAQ, per germline. This CDR3 has 13 residues. CDR3: CASSQTSDHEQYF. The CDR3 DNA reads TGTGCCAGCAGCCAGACTAGCGACCACGAGCAGTACTTC.

J is TRBJ1-2 and V is TRBV19; D possibly corresponds to TRBD1 (6 bases). The CDR3 spans 15 residues. Germline V CDR1 and CDR2: LNHDA, SQIVND (reference sequence). The germline V and J ends were trimmed by 1 base and 0 bases, with 9 bases remaining between them. The DNA of the CDR3 is TGTGCCAGTAGTATAGTTCACAGGGCTAACTATGGCTACACCTTC. Translated: CASSIVHRANYGYTF.

This clone has a handful of counts. In DNA, the CDR3 is TGTGCCAGCAGGTCAACGACTCTAACCCCGGAGACCCAGTACTTC. Encoded protein: CASRSTTLTPETQYF. This chain joins TRBV7-8 and TRBJ2-5; D gene ambiguous. The CDR3 has 15 residues. The germline CDR1 and CDR2 sequences are SGHVS and FQNEAQ. Trimming left V 6 bases short and J 5 bases short, with 19 bases between.

Only a few counts were recorded for this clone. The rearrangement links TRBV5-6 to TRBJ1-1, with D perhaps TRBD1 (6 bases). Trimming removed 6 bases at V and 1 base at J, with 10 bases between. Germline assignment: CDR1 SGHDT and CDR2 YYEEEE. This CDR3 has 13 amino acids. In nucleotides, the CDR3 is TGTGCCAGCAACGTAGGGGGGAACACTGAAGCTTTCTTT. It encodes CASNVGGNTEAFF. The entire variable domain, with the rest obtained from reference TRBV5-6 and TRBJ1-1, is as follows: DAGVTQSPTHLIKTRGQQVTLRCSPKSGHDTVSWYQQALGQGPQFIFQYYEEEERQRGNFPDRFSGHQFPNYSSELNVNALLLGDSALYLCASNVGGNTEAFFGQGTRLTVV.